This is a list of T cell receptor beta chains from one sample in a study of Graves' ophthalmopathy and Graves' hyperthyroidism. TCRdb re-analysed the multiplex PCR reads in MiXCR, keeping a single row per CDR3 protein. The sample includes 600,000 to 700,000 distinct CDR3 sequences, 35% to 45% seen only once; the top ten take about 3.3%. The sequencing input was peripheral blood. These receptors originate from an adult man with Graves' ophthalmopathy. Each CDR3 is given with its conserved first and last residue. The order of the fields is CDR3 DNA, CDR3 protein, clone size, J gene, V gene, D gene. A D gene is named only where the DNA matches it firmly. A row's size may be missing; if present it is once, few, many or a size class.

DNA: TGCAGTTGTTGGGGGGACAACTATGGCTACACCTTC
CDR3: CSCWGDNYGYTF
size: many
J: TRBJ1-2
V: TRBV29-1
D: NA

DNA: TGTGCCAGCACCCGGCAGTTGGAGACCCAGTACTTC
CDR3: CASTRQLETQYF
size: many
J: TRBJ2-5
V: TRBV12-3/TRBV12-4
D: NA

DNA: TGTGCCAGCAGTCAGGGTATCGGGGAAAAACTGTTTTTT
CDR3: CASSQGIGEKLFF
size: many
J: TRBJ1-4
V: TRBV6-6
D: NA

DNA: TGTGCCAGCAGCTTGGCCTTTCGAACAGCGGGTATGTACGAGCAGTACTTC
CDR3: CASSLAFRTAGMYEQYF
size: NA
J: TRBJ2-7
V: TRBV5-5
D: NA

DNA: TGTGCCAGCAGTCCCGATACTAACTATGGCTACACCTTC
CDR3: CASSPDTNYGYTF
size: NA
J: TRBJ1-2
V: TRBV10-3
D: NA

DNA: TGTGCCAGCAGTCGGGACAGGTCGGACACCATATATTTT
CDR3: CASSRDRSDTIYF
size: NA
J: TRBJ1-3
V: TRBV5-8
D: TRBD1

DNA: TGTGCCAGCAGCCGGGGACGGATTAATTCACCCCTCCACTTT
CDR3: CASSRGRINSPLHF
size: many
J: TRBJ1-6
V: TRBV6-5
D: NA

DNA: TGTGCCAGCAGCTCGTCAGGGGTCGTTGATACTGAAGCTTTCTTT
CDR3: CASSSSGVVDTEAFF
size: NA
J: TRBJ1-1
V: TRBV7-2
D: NA

DNA: TGTGCCAGCAGCCCATGGGGGCTAGCGGGGGCCTACGAGCAGTACTTC
CDR3: CASSPWGLAGAYEQYF
size: NA
J: TRBJ2-7
V: TRBV7-2
D: TRBD2

DNA: TGTGCCAGCAGCTTTGGACTAACCACAGATACGCAGTATTTT
CDR3: CASSFGLTTDTQYF
size: NA
J: TRBJ2-3
V: TRBV7-9
D: NA

DNA: TGCAGCGTTGTGTATCGCTACGAGCAGTACTTC
CDR3: CSVVYRYEQYF
size: many
J: TRBJ2-7
V: TRBV29-1
D: NA

DNA: TGTGCCAGCAGTGCCCGCCTTTACAGGGCGTTT
CDR3: CASSARLYRAF
size: many
J: TRBJ1-1
V: TRBV6-1
D: NA

DNA: TGTGCCAGCAGCGCGATGGCGGAGGGCAAGTTGTATTTT
CDR3: CASSAMAEGKLYF
size: once
J: TRBJ2-3
V: TRBV5-1
D: NA

DNA: TGCAGTGCTGGAGATTTGTCTCGTCGGCAGTCCGCCGGCATTAAAAACACTGAAGCTTTCTTT
CDR3: CSAGDLSRRQSAGIKNTEAFF
size: NA
J: TRBJ1-1
V: TRBV20-1
D: NA

DNA: TGTGCCAGCAGCCAAGGATTGCGGGACTACAGCACAGATACGCAGTATTTT
CDR3: CASSQGLRDYSTDTQYF
size: NA
J: TRBJ2-3
V: TRBV9
D: TRBD2

DNA: TGTGCCGCCAGCACATGGGACAGACTGAACACTGAAGCTTCCTTT
CDR3: CAASTWDRLNTEASF
size: NA
J: TRBJ1-1
V: TRBV15
D: TRBD1

DNA: TGCAGCCAAGATAGACTAGCAAGAGAGCAGTACTTC
CDR3: CSQDRLAREQYF
size: NA
J: TRBJ2-7
V: TRBV29-1
D: TRBD2

DNA: TGTGCCAGCAGCTTAAACGGGGAGAAGAATTCACCCCTCCACTTT
CDR3: CASSLNGEKNSPLHF
size: NA
J: TRBJ1-6
V: TRBV7-3
D: NA

DNA: TGTGCCAGCAGCTTGGGCGACAGGGAGGCCACTGAAGCTTTCTTT
CDR3: CASSLGDREATEAFF
size: many
J: TRBJ1-1
V: TRBV7-9
D: TRBD1

DNA: TGTGCCAGCACCCACCTAGCAGGGGGCCTGAACACTGAAGCTTTCTTT
CDR3: CASTHLAGGLNTEAFF
size: NA
J: TRBJ1-1
V: TRBV2
D: TRBD1

DNA: TGTGCCAGCCGCTTAGGGCCTTATCGCAGTTCCGAAGCGGGGGGGCAGGGAAAGACCCAGTACTTC
CDR3: CASRLGPYRSSEAGGQGKTQYF
size: once
J: TRBJ2-5
V: TRBV11-1
D: TRBD2

DNA: TGCGCCAGCAGCTTTACAGGGCGGGAAAAACTGTTTTTT
CDR3: CASSFTGREKLFF
size: NA
J: TRBJ1-4
V: TRBV5-1
D: NA